Listed below are T cell receptor beta chains from one sample, sequenced in a study of blood T cell repertoires in COVID-19. Profiling relied on immunoSEQ multiplex PCR, and the TCRdb table lists in-frame clones only, not all of them. The sample yields 150,000 to 200,000 clones, 84% seen once. Sequencing was carried out using peripheral blood. Receptor source: a woman of 80 years or more with COVID-19, enrolled during active disease. CDR3s include the opening cysteine and the closing phenylalanine or tryptophan. D genes are given only for firm matches. Not every row has a clone size; where given, it reads once, few, many or a size class.

-	TRBD1	TRBJ2-7	TRBV5-4	CASSTRQGGYEQYF	TGTGCCAGCAGCACCCGACAGGGGGGGTACGAGCAGTACTTC
-	TRBD2	TRBJ2-5	TRBV3-1/TRBV3-2	CASSQVGTNLETQYF	TGTGCCAGCAGCCAAGTCGGGACTAACTTAGAGACCCAGTACTTC
-	TRBD1	TRBJ2-5	TRBV27	CASSLGTGHQETQYF	TGTGCCAGCAGTTTAGGGACAGGGCACCAAGAGACCCAGTACTTC
-	-	TRBJ1-3	TRBV7-2	CASSTEGVGNTIYF	TGTGCCAGCAGCACCGAGGGCGTAGGAAACACCATATATTTT
-	TRBD1	TRBJ1-5	TRBV24-1	CATSGQGANQPQHF	TGTGCCACCAGTGGGCAGGGGGCTAATCAGCCCCAGCATTTT
-	-	TRBJ2-7	TRBV11-2	CASSPGTEQYF	TGTGCCAGCAGCCCTGGGACTGAGCAGTACTTC
-	TRBD2	TRBJ2-3	TRBV7-2	CASSLWTSGGAGSVDTQYF	TGTGCCAGCAGCTTATGGACTAGCGGGGGGGCCGGGTCGGTAGATACGCAGTATTTT
-	-	TRBJ2-2	TRBV11-3	CASSRSTTGELFF	TGTGCCAGCAGCCGATCTACCACCGGGGAGCTGTTTTTT
-	-	TRBJ1-1	TRBV12-3/TRBV12-4	CASSIRGNTEAFF	TGTGCCAGTTCCATACGGGGGAACACTGAAGCTTTCTTT
-	-	TRBJ1-6	TRBV10-3	CAISAQGIGGDSPLHF	TGTGCCATCAGCGCACAGGGTATCGGGGGGGATTCACCCCTCCACTTT
-	TRBD2	TRBJ2-1	TRBV2	CASRTGTSDYNEQFF	TGTGCCAGCAGGACCGGGACTAGCGATTACAATGAGCAGTTCTTC
-	TRBD2	TRBJ2-7	TRBV28	CASSLRTSGRAGEQYF	TGTGCCAGCAGTCTAAGGACTAGCGGGAGGGCGGGCGAGCAGTACTTC
-	TRBD1	TRBJ2-2	TRBV3-1/TRBV3-2	CASSQWDRNTGELFF	TGTGCCAGCAGCCAATGGGACAGGAACACCGGGGAGCTGTTTTTT
-	-	TRBJ1-1	TRBV2	CASIGRGAWETEAFF	TGTGCCAGCATCGGAAGGGGCGCCTGGGAAACTGAAGCTTTCTTT
-	-	TRBJ1-1	TRBV28	CASSLPVNTEAFF	TGTGCCAGCAGTTTACCAGTTAACACTGAAGCTTTCTTT
-	-	TRBJ2-2	TRBV18	CASSPFRDNSNTGELFF	TGTGCCAGCTCACCCTTCCGGGACAACTCGAACACCGGGGAGCTGTTTTTT
-	TRBD1	TRBJ2-7	TRBV29-1	CSVDTGTDNEQYF	TGCAGCGTTGATACCGGGACAGACAACGAGCAGTACTTC
-	-	TRBJ2-7	TRBV10-1	CASSGGAEQYF	TGCGCCAGCAGTGGCGGCGCCGAGCAGTACTTC
-	TRBD2	TRBJ2-5	TRBV5-1	CASSFGLAGVFQETQYF	TGCGCCAGCAGCTTCGGACTAGCGGGAGTATTCCAAGAGACCCAGTACTTC
-	-	TRBJ1-6	TRBV30	CAFGGGLGSPLHF	TGTGCCTTCGGGGGGGGATTGGGCTCACCCCTCCACTTT
few	TRBD1	TRBJ1-2	TRBV27	CASSWGVQGAYGYTF	TGTGCCAGCAGTTGGGGAGTCCAGGGGGCCTATGGCTACACCTTC
-	-	TRBJ1-2	TRBV6-6	CASSYGMRGGYTF	TGTGCCAGCAGTTACGGTATGCGCGGTGGCTACACCTTC
-	-	TRBJ2-5	TRBV2	CASSANRAETQYF	TGTGCCAGCAGCGCGAACAGGGCTGAGACCCAGTACTTC
-	TRBD1	TRBJ1-2	TRBV18	CASSPGTELYGYTF	TGTGCCAGCTCACCAGGGACAGAACTCTATGGCTACACCTTC
-	-	TRBJ2-7	TRBV7-3	CASSRWWGWGTRSYEQYF	TGTGCCAGCAGCAGATGGTGGGGATGGGGGACACGCTCCTACGAGCAGTACTTC
-	-	TRBJ2-7	TRBV3-1/TRBV3-2	CASSQRLRGSYEQYF	TGTGCCAGCAGCCAACGTTTGAGGGGGTCCTACGAGCAGTACTTC
-	-	TRBJ2-5	TRBV18	CASSLTQGPETQYF	TGTGCCAGCTCACTCACCCAGGGTCCCGAGACCCAGTACTTC
-	-	TRBJ2-3	TRBV12-3/TRBV12-4	CAGGVSTDTQYF	TGTGCCGGAGGGGTAAGCACAGATACGCAGTATTTT
-	TRBD1	TRBJ1-2	TRBV29-1	CSVEDDRGERGYTF	TGCAGCGTTGAAGACGACAGGGGGGAACGGGGCTACACCTTC
-	TRBD2	TRBJ2-3	TRBV7-2	CASSYLAGGSTDTQYF	TGTGCCAGCAGCTACCTAGCGGGGGGAAGCACAGATACGCAGTATTTT
-	-	TRBJ2-4	TRBV4-2	CASSQDSGLGAKNIQYF	TGTGCCAGCAGCCAAGATTCGGGACTCGGGGCCAAAAACATTCAGTACTTC
-	-	TRBJ1-5	TRBV6-5	CASSRNRAGQPQHF	TGTGCCAGCAGCAGGAACAGGGCTGGCCAGCCCCAGCATTTT